The 5 T cell receptor beta chains in this list originate from one sample, sequenced in a study of a mutant IDH1 vaccine in newly diagnosed glioma. Time point here: baseline, week 1 (first vaccination visit). As to treatment: pre-vaccination baseline after standard-of-care therapy. Sequencing used immunoSEQ multiplex PCR; TCRdb keeps in-frame clones, though not all of them. Of approximately 52,000 clones detected, more than 60% appear once; the ten largest clones hold less than 2%. Material: PBMCs, obtained from a glioma patient treated with radiotherapy, temozolomide or both. The receptors stem from a woman aged 40 to 55 with glioma.

The V gene is TRBV6-5, the J gene TRBJ2-7, with 7 positions matching TRBD2. The V segment lost 5 bases and the J segment 3 bases; nucleotides outside the gene matches: 7. The CDR3 sequence is 14 residues long. Germline CDR1 and CDR2: MNHEY and SVGAGI. CDR3 sequence: CASSQTSRFYEQYF. The CDR3 bases are TGTGCCAGCAGTCAGACTAGCCGGTTCTACGAGCAGTACTTC.

V usage is TRBV13 and J usage is TRBJ2-2, with 7 bases lining up with TRBD1. The CDR3 runs to 17 residues. After removal of 6 bases from V and 5 bases from J, the junction contained 15 bases not matched to a gene. Per germline, CDR1 PRHDT and CDR2 FYEKMQ (reference sequence). Here the CDR3 DNA reads TGTGCCAGCAGGCGGCCCACCGGGACAGAGGATACCGGGGAGCTGTTTTTT. It specifies CASRRPTGTEDTGELFF.

This chain uses TRBV9 with TRBJ2-5; 11 bases align to TRBD2. This CDR3 is built from 18 residues. Germline assignment: CDR1 SGDLS and CDR2 YYNGEE. Losses at the gene ends were 0 bases for V and 4 bases for J; bases not matched to a gene: 11. CDR3 sequence (DNA): TGTGCCAGCAGCGTAGCCCCTAGCGGGGGGCTAGGTAGAGAGACCCAGTACTTC. The encoded protein is CASSVAPSGGLGRETQYF.

This clone appeared a single time. V and J are TRBV4-1 and TRBJ1-3; TRBD1 is a possible D gene (5 bases). CDR3 size: 15 residues. Trimming left V 4 bases short and J 6 bases short, with 16 bases between. Germline V CDR1 and CDR2: MGHRA, YSYEKL. The CDR3 region has the DNA TGCGCCAGCAGCCCTTCGGGACGGAGGGAAAACACCATATATTTT. Its translation is CASSPSGRRENTIYF.

The chain combines TRBV30 with TRBJ1-2; D is unclear. Germline V gene lookup returns CDR1 GTSNPN and CDR2 SVGIG (reference sequence). The CDR3 extends over 16 amino acids. Trimming pared 2 bases from V and 0 bases from J, leaving 16 bases between. CDR3 region: CAWSTGRSRPNYGYTF. As DNA, the CDR3 is TGTGCCTGGAGTACGGGCAGGTCCAGGCCTAACTATGGCTACACCTTC.